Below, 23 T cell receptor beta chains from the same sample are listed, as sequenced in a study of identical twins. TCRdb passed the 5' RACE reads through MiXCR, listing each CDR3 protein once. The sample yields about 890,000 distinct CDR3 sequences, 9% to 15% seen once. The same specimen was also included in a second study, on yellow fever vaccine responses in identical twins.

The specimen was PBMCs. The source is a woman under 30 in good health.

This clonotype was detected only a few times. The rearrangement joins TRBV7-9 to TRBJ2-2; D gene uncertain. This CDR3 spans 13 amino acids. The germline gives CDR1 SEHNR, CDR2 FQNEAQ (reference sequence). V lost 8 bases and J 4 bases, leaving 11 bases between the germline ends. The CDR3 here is CASLRVPTGELFF. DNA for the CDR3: TGTGCCAGCCTCCGGGTCCCCACCGGGGAGCTGTTTTTT.

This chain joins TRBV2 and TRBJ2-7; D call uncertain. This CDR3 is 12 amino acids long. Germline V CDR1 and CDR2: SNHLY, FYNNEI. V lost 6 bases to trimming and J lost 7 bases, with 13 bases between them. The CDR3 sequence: CASRDLELEQYF. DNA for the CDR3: TGTGCCAGCAGGGACCTTGAGCTTGAGCAGTACTTC.

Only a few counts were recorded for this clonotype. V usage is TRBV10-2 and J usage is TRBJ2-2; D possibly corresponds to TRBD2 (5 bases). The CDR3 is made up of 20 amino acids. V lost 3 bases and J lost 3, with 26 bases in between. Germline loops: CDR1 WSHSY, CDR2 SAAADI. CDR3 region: CASSEGPYTRGKLYTGELFF. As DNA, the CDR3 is TGCGCCAGCAGTGAAGGGCCCTACACGAGAGGGAAATTATACACCGGGGAGCTGTTTTTT.

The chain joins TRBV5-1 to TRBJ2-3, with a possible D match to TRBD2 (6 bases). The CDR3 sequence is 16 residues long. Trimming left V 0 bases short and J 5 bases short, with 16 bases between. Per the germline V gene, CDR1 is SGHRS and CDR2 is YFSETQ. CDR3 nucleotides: TGCGCCAGCAGCTTGGGGTGGGCTAGCGCCCTAGATACGCAGTATTTT. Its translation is CASSLGWASALDTQYF.

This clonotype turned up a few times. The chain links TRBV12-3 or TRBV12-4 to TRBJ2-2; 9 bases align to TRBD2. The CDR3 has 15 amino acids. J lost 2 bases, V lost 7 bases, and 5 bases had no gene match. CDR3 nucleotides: TGTGCCAGCATCGATAGCGGGGGAAACACCGGGGAGCTGTTTTTT. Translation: CASIDSGGNTGELFF.

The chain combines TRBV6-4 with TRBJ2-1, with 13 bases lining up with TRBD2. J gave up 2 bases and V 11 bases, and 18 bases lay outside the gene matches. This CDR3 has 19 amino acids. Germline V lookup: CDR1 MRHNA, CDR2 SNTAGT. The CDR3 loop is CAFSPLGGGTSGTYNEQFF. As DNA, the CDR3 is TGTGCCTTCAGTCCCCTAGGGGGAGGGACTAGCGGGACCTACAATGAGCAGTTCTTC.

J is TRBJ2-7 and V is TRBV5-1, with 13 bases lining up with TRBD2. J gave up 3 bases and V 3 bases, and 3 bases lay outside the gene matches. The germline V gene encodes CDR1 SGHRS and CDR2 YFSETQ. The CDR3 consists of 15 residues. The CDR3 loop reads CASSSGLAGDYEQYF. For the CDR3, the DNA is TGCGCCAGCAGCTCCGGACTAGCGGGAGACTACGAGCAGTACTTC. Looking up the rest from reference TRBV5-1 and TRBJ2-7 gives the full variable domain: KAGVTQTPRYLIKTRGQQVTLSCSPISGHRSVSWYQQTPGQGLQFLFEYFSETQRNKGNFPGRFSGRQFSNSRSEMNVSTLELGDSALYLCASSSGLAGDYEQYFGPGTRLTVT.

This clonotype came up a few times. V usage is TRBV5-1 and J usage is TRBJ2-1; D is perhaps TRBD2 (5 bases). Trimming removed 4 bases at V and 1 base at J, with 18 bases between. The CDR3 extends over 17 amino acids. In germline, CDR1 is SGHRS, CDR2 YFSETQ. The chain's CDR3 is CASSPGLLDPSYNEQFF. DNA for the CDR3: TGCGCCAGCAGCCCAGGACTCCTGGACCCTTCCTACAATGAGCAGTTCTTC.

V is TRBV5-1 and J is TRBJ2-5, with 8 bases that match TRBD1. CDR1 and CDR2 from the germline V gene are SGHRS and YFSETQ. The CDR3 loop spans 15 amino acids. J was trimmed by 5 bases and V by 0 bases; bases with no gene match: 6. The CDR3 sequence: CASSLVQGAVETQYF. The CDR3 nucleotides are TGCGCCAGCAGCTTGGTCCAGGGGGCTGTGGAGACCCAGTACTTC.

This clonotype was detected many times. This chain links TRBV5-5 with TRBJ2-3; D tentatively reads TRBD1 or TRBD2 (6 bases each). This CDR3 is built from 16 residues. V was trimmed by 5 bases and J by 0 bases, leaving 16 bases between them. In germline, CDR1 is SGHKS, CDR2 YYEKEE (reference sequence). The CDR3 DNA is TGTGCCAGCAGACGAACTTTGGGGGGCAGCACAGATACGCAGTATTTT. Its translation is CASRRTLGGSTDTQYF.

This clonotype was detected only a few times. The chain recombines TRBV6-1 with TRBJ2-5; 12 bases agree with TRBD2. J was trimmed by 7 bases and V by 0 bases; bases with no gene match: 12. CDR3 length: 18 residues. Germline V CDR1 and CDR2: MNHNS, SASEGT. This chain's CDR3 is CASSEAVASGRAWGTQYF. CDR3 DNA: TGTGCCAGCAGTGAAGCCGTTGCTAGCGGGAGGGCCTGGGGGACCCAGTACTTC.

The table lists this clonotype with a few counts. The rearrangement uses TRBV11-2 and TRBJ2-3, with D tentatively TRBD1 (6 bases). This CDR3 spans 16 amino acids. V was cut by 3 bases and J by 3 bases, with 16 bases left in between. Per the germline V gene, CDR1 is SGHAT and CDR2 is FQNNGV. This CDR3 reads CASSFFQGSRTDTQYF. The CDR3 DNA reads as TGTGCCAGCAGCTTCTTTCAGGGGAGTCGGACAGATACGCAGTATTTT.

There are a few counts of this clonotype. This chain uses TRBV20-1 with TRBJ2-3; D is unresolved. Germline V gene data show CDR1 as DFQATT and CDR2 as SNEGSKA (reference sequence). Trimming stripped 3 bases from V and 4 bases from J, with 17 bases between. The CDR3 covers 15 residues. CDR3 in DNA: TGCAGTGCTAGTGGTTCCGTTAGTGGGTCAGATACGCAGTATTTT. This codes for CSASGSVSGSDTQYF.

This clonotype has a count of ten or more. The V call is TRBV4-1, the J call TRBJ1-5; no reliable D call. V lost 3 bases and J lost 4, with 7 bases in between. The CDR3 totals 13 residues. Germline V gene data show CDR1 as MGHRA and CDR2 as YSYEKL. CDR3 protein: CASSHTMNQPQHF. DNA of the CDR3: TGCGCCAGCAGCCACACCATGAATCAGCCCCAGCATTTT.

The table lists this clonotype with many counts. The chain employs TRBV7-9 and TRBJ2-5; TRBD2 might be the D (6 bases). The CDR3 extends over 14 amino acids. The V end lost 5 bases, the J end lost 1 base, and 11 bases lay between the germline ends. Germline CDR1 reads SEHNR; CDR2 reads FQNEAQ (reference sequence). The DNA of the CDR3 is TGTGCCAGCAGCGGCCTAGCGCCCCAAGAGACCCAGTACTTC. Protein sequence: CASSGLAPQETQYF.

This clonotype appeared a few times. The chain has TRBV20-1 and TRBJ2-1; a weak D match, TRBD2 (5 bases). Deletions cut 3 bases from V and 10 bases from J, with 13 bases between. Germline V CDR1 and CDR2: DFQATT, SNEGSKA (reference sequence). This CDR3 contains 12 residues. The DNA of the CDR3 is TGCAGTGCTAGTAAGAGAGCGGACGAGCAGTTCTTC. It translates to CSASKRADEQFF.

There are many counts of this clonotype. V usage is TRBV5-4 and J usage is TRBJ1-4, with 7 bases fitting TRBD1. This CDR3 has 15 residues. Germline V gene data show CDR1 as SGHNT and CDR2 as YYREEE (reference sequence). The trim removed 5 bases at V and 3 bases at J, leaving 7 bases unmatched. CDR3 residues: CASRPAGTANEKLFF. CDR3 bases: TGTGCCAGCAGACCCGCCGGGACAGCTAATGAAAAACTGTTTTTT.

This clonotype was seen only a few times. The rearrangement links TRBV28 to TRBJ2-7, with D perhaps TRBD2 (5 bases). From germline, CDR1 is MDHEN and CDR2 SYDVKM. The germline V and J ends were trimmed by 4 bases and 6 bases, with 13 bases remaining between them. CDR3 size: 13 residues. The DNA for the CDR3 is TGTGCCAGCAGTTGGGAGACTATACGCGAGCAGTACTTC. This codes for CASSWETIREQYF.

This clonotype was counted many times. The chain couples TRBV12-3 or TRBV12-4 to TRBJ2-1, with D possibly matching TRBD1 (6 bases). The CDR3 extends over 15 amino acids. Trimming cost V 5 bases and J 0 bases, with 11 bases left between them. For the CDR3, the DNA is TGTGCCAGCAGTCTACAGGGCTACTCCTACAATGAGCAGTTCTTC. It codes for CASSLQGYSYNEQFF.

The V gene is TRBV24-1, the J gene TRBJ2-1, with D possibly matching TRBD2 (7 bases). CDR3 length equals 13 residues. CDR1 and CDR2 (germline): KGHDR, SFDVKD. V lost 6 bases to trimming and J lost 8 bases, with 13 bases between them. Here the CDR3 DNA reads TGTGCCACCAGTCTGGGGCGGGGGCATGAGCAGTTCTTC. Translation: CATSLGRGHEQFF.

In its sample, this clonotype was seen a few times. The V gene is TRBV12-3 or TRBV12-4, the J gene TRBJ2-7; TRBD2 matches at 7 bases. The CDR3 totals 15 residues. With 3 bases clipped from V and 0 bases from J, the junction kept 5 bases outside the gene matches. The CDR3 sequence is CASSFSGTDSYEQYF. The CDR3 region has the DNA TGTGCCAGCAGTTTCAGCGGGACCGACTCCTACGAGCAGTACTTC.

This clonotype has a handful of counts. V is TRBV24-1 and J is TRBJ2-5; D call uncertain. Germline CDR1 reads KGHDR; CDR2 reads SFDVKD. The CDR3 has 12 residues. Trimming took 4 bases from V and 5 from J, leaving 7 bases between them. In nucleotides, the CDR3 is TGTGCCACCAGTGACTCTAGGGAGACCCAGTACTTC. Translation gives CATSDSRETQYF.

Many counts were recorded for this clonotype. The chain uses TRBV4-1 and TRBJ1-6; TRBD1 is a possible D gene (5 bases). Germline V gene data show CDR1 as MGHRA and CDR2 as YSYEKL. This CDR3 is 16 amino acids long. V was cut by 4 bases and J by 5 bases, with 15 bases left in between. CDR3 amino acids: CASSRPGNQDNSPLHF. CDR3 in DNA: TGCGCCAGCAGCCGACCAGGGAATCAGGATAATTCACCCCTCCACTTT.